The sequence of this T cell receptor beta chain was determined in a study of blood T cells in healthy people across ages. Combining a sample-barcoded 5' primer with a J-beta primer mix, a second PCR ran for about 6 to 12 cycles. In TCRdb, the 5' RACE reads were re-called with MiXCR into one record per CDR3 protein. Here the sample spans 1,300,000 or so distinct CDR3 sequences, 59% being singletons. V was pared by 3 bases and J by 7 bases, with 20 bases between. The CDR3 loop spans 16 amino acids. CDR1 is SGHRS, CDR2 YFSETQ, per germline. The chain is built from TRBV5-1 and TRBJ2-4; D is possibly TRBD2 (6 bases). The sample comprised blood. The TCR sequence derives from a young man in good health. The CDR3 DNA is TGCGCCAGCAGCTCCTCCTGGGACTCCAGGAGGAACATTCAGTACTTC. Translating it yields CASSSSWDSRRNIQYF.